This TCR beta chain was obtained from a study of blood T cells in healthy people across ages. Looking at the study overall: T cells yielded about one barcoded beta molecule per two cells through template switching.

This CDR3 spans 16 amino acids. Germline V gene sequence: CDR1 SGDLS, CDR2 YYNGEE. Trimming at V came to 0 bases and at J to 3 bases, leaving 4 bases not matched to a gene. Every sample gave at least 5.5 micrograms of total RNA when it was extracted. For the second PCR, which ran for 7 to 11 cycles, a sample-barcoded 5' primer and a J-beta primer mix were used. TCRdb ran MiXCR on the 5' RACE reads and lists one entry per CDR3 protein. Seen here are a few hundred thousand distinct CDR3 sequences, approximately 52% observed once, and the top ten hold around 53%. The origin of this receptor is a man between 60 and 75 years old in good health. The sample comprised blood. The V and J genes are TRBV9 and TRBJ2-3; 10 bases map to TRBD2. CDR3 protein: CASSVAGSGRTDTQYF. The CDR3 DNA reads as TGTGCCAGCAGCGTAGCAGGTAGCGGGAGGACAGATACGCAGTATTTT.